The text below deals with one TCR beta chain. As yet, its antigen is unknown. The sample originates from a study of radiotherapy plus CTLA-4 blockade in lung cancer. Whole-study context: Disease control was present in under 35% of patients, and objective responses in under 20%.

The germline V gene has CDR1 MGHDK and CDR2 SYGVNS. The CDR3 runs 16 residues. Trimming removed 1 base from V and 3 bases from J, with 13 bases in between. Study findings and constraints: The study found tumor-derived TCR clones expanded in blood after radiotherapy plus ipilimumab.

Clones were sequenced by immunoSEQ multiplex PCR, and TCRdb holds only the in-frame ones, with some missing. The sample holds 70,000 to 100,000 clones, around 88% seen once. Ipilimumab CTLA-4 blockade and focal radiation were given to patients with chemo-refractory metastatic non-small-cell lung cancer. This chain joins TRBV25-1 and TRBJ2-1; D possibly corresponds to TRBD2 (6 bases). The clonotype comes from a human donor with non-small cell lung cancer who had a partial response to radiotherapy plus ipilimumab. Sample: peripheral blood, taken from a patient treated with radiotherapy plus ipilimumab. The chain's CDR3 is CASSELSGVVYNEQFF. In nucleotides, the CDR3 is TGTGCCAGCAGTGAATTATCGGGAGTGGTCTACAATGAGCAGTTCTTC.